This T cell receptor beta chain was sequenced during a study of blood T cell repertoires in COVID-19. Authors' processing steps: Estimation of nucleated cell counts was performed using reference gene primer amplification. Repertoires were generated with immunoSEQ multiplex PCR, while TCRdb's copy carries only in-frame clones and drops some. D and trimming come from the DNA, and the V and J calls and clone size come from that table. The sample has 450,000 to 500,000 clones, around 90% seen once. Participant-reported clinical history was the basis for cohort assignment. Recovery among Cohort 3 donors was established by two negative PCRs, clearance, or symptom resolution. Trimming stripped 4 bases from V and 0 bases from J, with 15 bases between. CDR1 is SEHNR and CDR2 is FQNEAQ in the germline V gene (reference sequence). The CDR3 extends over 16 amino acids. The table lists this clone with a count of one.

The sequenced sample was PBMCs or T cells enriched from blood (not recorded which). This TCR was recovered from a woman aged 18 to 35 who had recovered from COVID-19. The J gene is TRBJ2-5, the V gene TRBV7-9, with D maybe TRBD1 (6 bases). The CDR3 bases are TGTGCCAGCAGCTCATGGGCAGGGGAAAACCAAGAGACCCAGTACTTC. As protein: CASSSWAGENQETQYF.